These 2 T cell receptor beta chains originate from one sample sequenced in a study of identical twins. TCRdb re-called the 5' RACE reads with MiXCR, one entry per CDR3 protein. The table lists roughly 250,000 distinct CDR3 sequences, approximately 8% of them singletons. These same records also appear under a second study, on yellow fever vaccine responses in identical twins.

Sequencing input: CD8+ T cells sorted from blood. These receptors were collected from a woman between 18 and 29 years old in good health.

This clonotype was seen repeatedly, ten times or more. The chain uses TRBV24-1 and TRBJ2-2, with D tentatively TRBD1 (6 bases). V was trimmed by 2 bases and J by 1 base, leaving 13 bases between them. The CDR3 loop spans 17 amino acids. The germline V gene encodes CDR1 KGHDR and CDR2 SFDVKD. The chain's CDR3 is CATSDSMRTENTGELFF. The DNA for the CDR3 is TGTGCCACCAGTGATTCGATGCGGACAGAGAACACCGGGGAGCTGTTTTTT.

There are many counts of this clonotype. This chain uses TRBV5-1 with TRBJ2-3, with D tentatively TRBD1 (5 bases). The V end was cut by 4 bases, the J end by 4 bases, with 13 bases between. The length of the CDR3 is 14 residues. In germline, CDR1 is SGHRS, CDR2 YFSETQ. The CDR3 bases are TGCGCCAGCAGCCACCAAGACAGCGCAGATACGCAGTATTTT. The encoded protein is CASSHQDSADTQYF.